The source of this T cell receptor (beta chain) is a study of T cell repertoires in cytomegalovirus infection. Study-wide context: Well-studied HLA-B-restricted CMV epitopes were used in the study alongside recently identified HLA-C-restricted ones. Both a matching HLA type and CMV infection were indicated by public TCR beta signatures.

Study-wide results and caveats: Across the ex vivo response, the dominant clonotypes were HLA-C-restricted CMV-specific TCR beta clonotypes.

TCRdb reprocessed the reads via MiXCR and lists one record per CDR3 protein. Found here are some 900,000 distinct CDR3 sequences, about 31% of them singletons; the top ten hold roughly 12%. V shed 4 bases and J shed 6 bases, with 15 bases lying between them. Germline CDR1 and CDR2: SQVTM and ANQGSEA. The CDR3 spans 14 residues. The table lists this clonotype with many counts. The antigen remains undetermined. The chain employs TRBV29-1 and TRBJ2-2, with TRBD1 as a possible D gene (5 bases). The source material was cultured CD8+ T cells from PBMCs, sampled from culture after CMV antigen stimulation. The clonotype originates from a human donor in good health (CMV status not recorded). Some clones in this sample may be carry-over from other donors' samples. In nucleotides, the CDR3 is TGCAGCGTTGTAGGGGTTGAACGGTCCGGGGAGCTGTTTTTT. It translates to CSVVGVERSGELFF.